This entry lists 32 T cell receptor beta chains sequenced from one sample in a study of cytomegalovirus exposure and HLA in healthy donors. Some clones are missing from TCRdb's copy, which holds only in-frame ones; the method was immunoSEQ multiplex PCR. This table holds over 100,000 clones, 89% found once. Sequenced material: PBMCs. Receptors originate from a woman under 30 in good health and CMV-seronegative.

The V gene is TRBV7-8, the J gene TRBJ2-5, with 10 bases lining up with TRBD2. Per the germline V gene, CDR1 is SGHVS and CDR2 is FQNEAQ. The CDR3 is made up of 18 amino acids. The V and J ends lost 5 bases and 2 bases, in that order; junction bases with no gene match: 14. The chain's CDR3 is CASSALSGGAFFQETQYF. CDR3 DNA: TGTGCCAGCAGCGCCCTCAGCGGGGGGGCTTTTTTTCAAGAGACCCAGTACTTC.

The chain employs TRBV4-1 and TRBJ1-2; the D gene is possibly TRBD1 (5 bases). Germline CDR1 reads MGHRA; CDR2 reads YSYEKL. The V end lost 1 base, the J end lost 6 bases, and 9 bases lay between the germline ends. The CDR3 has 13 residues. The CDR3 is CASSQARAHGYTF. CDR3 nucleotides: TGCGCCAGCAGCCAAGCCAGGGCCCATGGCTACACCTTC.

Only one count was recorded for this clone. The chain couples TRBV7-2 to TRBJ2-1; 8 bases agree with TRBD1. There are 15 residues in the CDR3. CDR1 SGHTA and CDR2 FQGNSA come from the germline V gene. The J segment lost 3 bases and the V segment lost 5 bases, leaving 6 bases of the junction unmatched. Written as DNA, the CDR3 is TGTGCCAGCAGCCAGGGGGACAGGATCTACAATGAGCAGTTCTTC. Protein: CASSQGDRIYNEQFF.

The CDR3 DNA reads TGTGCCAGCAGCACGGGTCATCAGGGTTCACCCCTCCACTTT. Its protein product is CASSTGHQGSPLHF. The genes are TRBV13 and TRBJ1-6, with a tentative D call TRBD1 (5 bases). The germline V gene has CDR1 PRHDT and CDR2 FYEKMQ (reference sequence). The CDR3 contains 14 residues. Between the trimmed V and J ends, which lost 5 bases and 9 bases, there was a span of 14 bases.

This clone came up once. The chain couples TRBV4-2 to TRBJ2-7, with 9 bases lining up with TRBD2. The germline V gene has CDR1 LGHNA and CDR2 YNFKEQ. CDR3 length: 14 residues. The ends lost 8 bases at V and 3 bases at J; junction bases unmatched: 8. CDR3 nucleotides: TGTGCCAGCGGACCCGGGACTAGCAGCTACGAGCAGTACTTC. Amino acid sequence: CASGPGTSSYEQYF.

V usage is TRBV6-5 and J usage is TRBJ1-1; 8 nucleotides agree with TRBD1. Germline V gene sequence: CDR1 MNHEY, CDR2 SVGAGI. The CDR3 has 14 amino acids. Trimming took 4 bases from V and 5 from J; bases not matched to a gene: 6. This CDR3 is CASSWTGPKTEAFF. The CDR3 bases are TGTGCCAGCAGTTGGACAGGGCCGAAAACTGAAGCTTTCTTT.

This chain links TRBV19 with TRBJ2-7, with a tentative D call TRBD1 (6 bases). V was clipped by 3 bases and J by 2 bases, with 11 bases between them. Germline V gene sequence: CDR1 LNHDA, CDR2 SQIVND (reference sequence). The CDR3 runs 14 residues. This CDR3 is CASSIGGGPYEQYF. The DNA for the CDR3 is TGTGCCAGTAGTATTGGGGGCGGACCCTACGAGCAGTACTTC.

This chain connects TRBV20-1 to TRBJ1-1; D perhaps matches TRBD1 (5 bases). V shed 3 bases and J shed 6 bases, with 8 bases lying between them. The CDR3 covers 11 residues. Germline lookup yields CDR1 DFQATT and CDR2 SNEGSKA (reference sequence). CDR3 DNA sequence: TGCAGTGCTAGGGGGCCAGCTGAAGCTTTCTTT. Translation: CSARGPAEAFF.

Here the CDR3 DNA reads TGCGCCAGCAGCCAAGTAGTCAATGAGCAGTTCTTC. Its translation: CASSQVVNEQFF. The genes are TRBV4-1 and TRBJ2-1; the D is unclear. The CDR3 has 12 amino acids. The V and J ends lost 1 base and 6 bases respectively, with 4 bases between them. The V gene's germline CDR1 is MGHRA and CDR2 YSYEKL.

This chain's CDR3 is CASSDRGHEQYF. The CDR3 nucleotides read TGCGCCAGCAGTGACAGGGGACACGAGCAGTACTTC. The chain uses TRBV10-1 and TRBJ2-7; TRBD1 might be the D (6 bases). V was clipped by 3 bases and J by 5 bases, with 8 bases between them. The CDR3 loop spans 12 amino acids. Germline lookup yields CDR1 WNHNN and CDR2 SYGVQD (reference sequence).

The sample holds one count of this clone. The rearrangement uses TRBV5-1 and TRBJ2-2; weak D call: TRBD1 (5 bases). V lost 4 bases and J 1 base, leaving 14 bases between the germline ends. From germline, CDR1 is SGHRS and CDR2 YFSETQ. The length of the CDR3 is 16 residues. The CDR3 DNA follows: TGCGCCAGCAGCCCAGGCCAGACAGAGAACACCGGGGAGCTGTTTTTT. Its protein is CASSPGQTENTGELFF.

This clone was found a few times. The CDR3: CASSAGTVDYEQYF. The CDR3 DNA reads TGTGCCAGCAGTGCTGGGACAGTGGACTACGAGCAGTACTTC. The J gene is TRBJ2-7, the V gene TRBV6-1; TRBD1 matches at 7 bases. Germline trimming cut 4 bases from V and 3 bases from J; bases unmatched to any gene: 6. Germline assignment: CDR1 MNHNS and CDR2 SASEGT. CDR3 length equals 14 residues.

The V and J genes are TRBV5-5 and TRBJ2-4, with D possibly TRBD2 on 5 matching bases. V was clipped by 2 bases and J by 0 bases, with 18 bases between them. Germline CDR1 is SGHKS and CDR2 is YYEKEE (reference sequence). CDR3 size: 18 residues. The CDR3 spells CASSFGGGSDVAKNIQYF. The CDR3 DNA reads as TGTGCCAGCAGCTTTGGAGGTGGCTCGGACGTAGCCAAAAACATTCAGTACTTC.

In DNA, the CDR3 is TGTGCCAGCAGCTTGGACAGGGAAGAGACCCAGTACTTC. Its translation: CASSLDREETQYF. This rearrangement joins TRBV5-4 to TRBJ2-5; tentatively, D is TRBD1 (6 bases). In germline, CDR1 is SGHNT, CDR2 YYREEE (reference sequence). This CDR3 is built from 13 residues. Trimming removed 0 bases at V and 3 bases at J, with 6 bases between. Variable domain in full (rest from reference TRBV5-4 and TRBJ2-5): ETGVTQSPTHLIKTRGQQVTLRCSSQSGHNTVSWYQQALGQGPQFIFQYYREEENGRGNFPPRFSGLQFPNYSSELNVNALELDDSALYLCASSLDREETQYFGPGTRLLVL.

Written as DNA, the CDR3 is TGTGCCAGCAGCTTAGCAGGCCAGTTATCCACTGAAGCTTTCTTT. This gives the protein CASSLAGQLSTEAFF. This chain connects TRBV13 to TRBJ1-1; D is uncertain. The CDR3 is 15 amino acids. The germline V and J ends were trimmed by 1 base and 4 bases, with 13 bases remaining between them. Germline V gives CDR1 PRHDT, CDR2 FYEKMQ (reference sequence).

This chain uses TRBV5-1 with TRBJ1-2; D is unresolved. The CDR3 totals 13 residues. Deletions cut 4 bases from V and 5 bases from J, with 12 bases between. Germline CDR1 reads SGHRS; CDR2 reads YFSETQ. The CDR3 region has the DNA TGCGCCAGCAGCCCGCAGTTTTCATATGGCTACACCTTC. Protein product: CASSPQFSYGYTF.

This clone appeared a single time. The CDR3, as DNA: TGTGCCAGCAGTTTATTTCCGGGACAGGGATACAACTATGGCTACACCTTC. Translating gives CASSLFPGQGYNYGYTF. The chain couples TRBV27 to TRBJ1-2; 9 positions agree with TRBD1. Germline V gene sequence: CDR1 MNHEY, CDR2 SMNVEV (reference sequence). With 1 base clipped from V and 2 bases from J, the junction kept 8 bases outside the gene matches. The CDR3 has 17 residues.

In this sample, this clone turned up once. The V gene is TRBV4-1, the J gene TRBJ1-1, with 9 bases identical to TRBD1. Germline CDR1 MGHRA, CDR2 YSYEKL. V trimming: 3 bases; J trimming: 2 bases; junction bases outside the gene matches: 13. The length of the CDR3 is 18 residues. CDR3 coding DNA: TGCGCCAGCAGCCACCGGGGGGGGAGGGACAGGGTAAACACTGAAGCTTTCTTT. Translation: CASSHRGGRDRVNTEAFF.

In the case of this clone: Its ends do not fully match the called genes, so a read error is possible. The rearrangement uses TRBV7-7 and TRBJ1-1; no clear D. The CDR3 length is 13 residues. Germline assignment: CDR1 SSHAT and CDR2 FNYEAQ (reference sequence). The CDR3 loop reads CASSLVGNTEAFF. CDR3 coding DNA: TGTGCTAGCAGCTTGGTGGGCAACACTGAAGCTTTCTTT.

The CDR3 region is CASSPRPGVANYGYTF. The DNA of the CDR3 is TGCGCCAGCAGCCCTCGCCCGGGGGTGGCTAACTATGGCTACACCTTC. The chain is built from TRBV5-1 and TRBJ1-2, with a possible D match to TRBD1 (5 bases). The CDR3 is 16 amino acids. The V gene's germline CDR1 is SGHRS and CDR2 YFSETQ. V was pared by 4 bases and J by 0 bases, with 16 bases between.

This rearrangement joins TRBV12-5 to TRBJ1-4; TRBD1 matches at 7 bases. CDR1 and CDR2 (germline): LGHNT, FRNRAP. V lost 6 bases, J lost 7 bases, and 8 bases stayed unmatched. The CDR3 length is 14 residues. The chain's CDR3 is CASGPTGRSEKLFF. The CDR3 DNA sequence: TGTGCTAGTGGACCGACAGGGAGATCTGAAAAACTGTTTTTT.

The chain carries TRBV6-5 and TRBJ1-2, with TRBD1 as a possible D gene (6 bases). The germline V gene has CDR1 MNHEY and CDR2 SVGAGI. Trimming removed 5 bases at V and 6 bases at J, with 16 bases between. The CDR3 has 14 residues. Written as DNA, the CDR3 is TGTGCCAGCAGTAGCGGACAGAGGAGCAATGGCTACACCTTC. It encodes CASSSGQRSNGYTF.

The chain uses TRBV2 and TRBJ2-7; 7 nucleotides match TRBD2. The germline CDR1 and CDR2 sequences are SNHLY and FYNNEI. Losses at the gene ends were 8 bases for V and 7 bases for J; bases not matched to a gene: 5. This CDR3 is 11 amino acids long. This chain's CDR3 is CASGGVEEQYF. The CDR3 DNA follows: TGTGCCAGCGGGGGGGTGGAGGAGCAGTACTTC.

This clone has just one count. This sequence joins TRBV6-1 and TRBJ1-1, with D unresolved. V was clipped by 3 bases and J by 1 base, with 6 bases between them. Germline V gene sequence: CDR1 MNHNS, CDR2 SASEGT. The CDR3 length is 13 residues. For the CDR3, the DNA is TGTGCCAGCAGTGACCGTTCGAACACTGAAGCTTTCTTT. Translation gives CASSDRSNTEAFF.

This clone occurred once. The chain is built from TRBV11-2 and TRBJ1-2, with D possibly matching TRBD1 (5 bases). CDR1 and CDR2 (germline): SGHAT, FQNNGV. The CDR3 runs 13 residues. Trimming left V 5 bases short and J 2 bases short, with 9 bases between. CDR3: CASSPDSNYGYTF. The CDR3 nucleotides are TGTGCCAGCAGCCCCGACAGCAACTATGGCTACACCTTC. Filled out from reference TRBV11-2 and TRBJ1-2, the complete variable domain reads EAGVAQSPRYKIIEKRQSVAFWCNPISGHATLYWYQQILGQGPKLLIQFQNNGVVDDSQLPKDRFSAERLKGVDSTLKIQPAKLEDSAVYLCASSPDSNYGYTFGSGTRLTVV.

The rearrangement joins TRBV7-7 to TRBJ2-3; TRBD1 matches at 8 bases. CDR1 SSHAT and CDR2 FNYEAQ come from the germline V gene (reference sequence). The CDR3 length is 15 residues. After removal of 1 base from V and 4 bases from J, the junction contained 4 bases not matched to a gene. CDR3 DNA sequence: TGTGCCAGCAGCTTAGGGTTACAGGGGGCAGATACGCAGTATTTT. Protein sequence: CASSLGLQGADTQYF.

The J gene is TRBJ2-5, the V gene TRBV6-1; tentatively, D is TRBD2 (7 bases). Germline V gene sequence: CDR1 MNHNS, CDR2 SASEGT. V lost 2 bases and J lost 4, with 11 bases in between. The CDR3 contains 14 residues. The CDR3 here is CASSERGALETQYF. The CDR3 region has the DNA TGTGCCAGCAGTGAACGGGGGGCCTTAGAGACCCAGTACTTC.

A single count supports this clone. CDR3 in DNA: TGTGCCATCACCCCGGACAGTTTCTACGAGCAGTACTTC. It translates to CAITPDSFYEQYF. This chain connects TRBV10-3 to TRBJ2-7, with D maybe TRBD1 (6 bases). The CDR3 length is 13 residues. The germline V gene has CDR1 ENHRY and CDR2 SYGVKD. V lost 7 bases to trimming and J lost 3 bases, with 13 bases between them.

V gene TRBV5-1 combines with J gene TRBJ2-6; 7 bases agree with TRBD2. Per the germline V gene, CDR1 is SGHRS and CDR2 is YFSETQ. V shed 4 bases, J shed 0 bases, and the junction held 13 bases outside the gene matches. This CDR3 is built from 19 residues. CDR3 coding DNA: TGCGCCAGCAGCCAAGTTTTGGGAGGGCAACACTCTGGGGCCAACGTCCTGACTTTC. This encodes CASSQVLGGQHSGANVLTF.

The chain employs TRBV25-1 and TRBJ1-2; tentatively, D is TRBD1 (6 bases). The CDR3 contains 18 residues. Per the germline V gene, CDR1 is MGHDK and CDR2 is SYGVNS. Trimming stripped 0 bases from V and 3 bases from J, with 20 bases between. CDR3 sequence reads: CASSEYNPRGRPYYGYTF. Here the CDR3 DNA reads TGTGCCAGCAGTGAATATAATCCCAGGGGTCGGCCTTACTATGGCTACACCTTC.

V gene TRBV7-9 combines with J gene TRBJ1-4; D call uncertain. The CDR3 is 15 residues long. Germline assignment: CDR1 SEHNR and CDR2 FQNEAQ (reference sequence). V shed 7 bases and J shed 8 bases, with 20 bases lying between them. The CDR3 region is CASTLHGLPGEKLFF. The CDR3 coding sequence is TGTGCCAGCACCCTTCACGGACTGCCGGGCGAAAAACTGTTTTTT.

The rearrangement joins TRBV10-3 to TRBJ2-3; 12 positions agree with TRBD2. Germline V gene sequence: CDR1 ENHRY, CDR2 SYGVKD. This CDR3 is 17 amino acids long. V lost 3 bases, J lost 2 bases, and 6 bases stayed unmatched. The CDR3 DNA sequence: TGTGCCATCAGTGACTTCACTAGCGGGGGGAACACAGATACGCAGTATTTT. Its protein product is CAISDFTSGGNTDTQYF.